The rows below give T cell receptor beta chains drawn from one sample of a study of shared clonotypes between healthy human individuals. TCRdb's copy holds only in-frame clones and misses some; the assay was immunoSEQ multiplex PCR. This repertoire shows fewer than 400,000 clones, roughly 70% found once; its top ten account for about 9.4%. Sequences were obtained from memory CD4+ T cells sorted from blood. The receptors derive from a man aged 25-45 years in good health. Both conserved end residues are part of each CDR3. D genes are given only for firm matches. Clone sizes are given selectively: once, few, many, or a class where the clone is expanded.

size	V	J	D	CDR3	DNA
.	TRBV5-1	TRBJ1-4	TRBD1	CASSEGQGTEKLFF	TGCGCCAGCAGCGAGGGACAGGGCACGGAAAAACTGTTTTTT
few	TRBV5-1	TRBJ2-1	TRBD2	CASSLDLNKGLAGTREFF	TGCGCCAGCAGCTTGGATTTGAACAAGGGACTAGCGGGAACGAGGGAGTTCTTC
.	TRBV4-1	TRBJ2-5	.	CASSQGVTDSGTQYF	TGCGCCAGCAGCCAAGGGGTGACAGACTCGGGGACCCAGTACTTC
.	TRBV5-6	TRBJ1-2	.	CASSRIGEGGYTF	TGTGCCAGCAGTCGGATAGGGGAAGGAGGCTACACCTTC
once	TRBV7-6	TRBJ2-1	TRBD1	CASSLGDRGVNEQFF	TGTGCCAGCAGCTTAGGGGACAGGGGAGTTAATGAGCAGTTCTTC
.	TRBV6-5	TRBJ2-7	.	CASRGGNVYEQYF	TGTGCCAGCCGGGGCGGGAACGTTTACGAGCAGTACTTC
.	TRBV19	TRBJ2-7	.	CASSIANGAYEQYF	TGTGCCAGTAGTATAGCAAACGGGGCCTACGAGCAGTACTTC
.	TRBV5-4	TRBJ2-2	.	CASRRDALNTGELFF	TGTGCCAGCAGGCGGGACGCCTTGAACACCGGGGAGCTGTTTTTT
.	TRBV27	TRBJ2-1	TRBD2	CASASYKASGRFEQFF	TGTGCCAGCGCTTCTTATAAGGCTAGCGGGAGGTTTGAGCAGTTCTTC
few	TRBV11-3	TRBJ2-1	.	CASSLDSVNRNEQFF	TGTGCCAGCAGCCTCGACAGTGTAAATCGCAATGAGCAGTTCTTC
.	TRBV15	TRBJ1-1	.	CATSRDRVGTEAFF	TGTGCCACCAGCAGAGATAGGGTGGGCACTGAAGCTTTCTTT